This passage covers 7 T cell receptor beta chains from one sample sequenced in a study of blood T cell repertoires in COVID-19. Data came from immunoSEQ multiplex PCR; TCRdb stores just in-frame clones and leaves some out. This sample has tens of thousands of clones, with 80% to 90% found just once. Source material: peripheral blood. These receptors were collected from a man aged 50-59 years with active or convalescent COVID-19.

The chain has TRBV6-5 and TRBJ2-7, with 7 bases matching TRBD1. The length of the CDR3 is 15 residues. Germline CDR1 MNHEY, CDR2 SVGAGI. With V trimmed by 6 bases and J by 0 bases, 8 bases remained unmatched. DNA of the CDR3: TGTGCCAGCAGACTGCCGACAGGGAGCTCCTACGAGCAGTACTTC. Translation gives CASRLPTGSSYEQYF.

The chain uses TRBV3-1 (or the pseudogene TRBV3-2) and TRBJ2-5; 10 bases fit TRBD2. Unmatched junction bases numbered 1, after V lost 1 base and J lost 5 bases. The V gene's germline CDR1 is LGHDT and CDR2 YNNKEL (reference sequence). This CDR3 comprises 14 residues. In DNA, the CDR3 is TGTGCCAGCAGCCAAGGAGCGGGAGGGGAGACCCAGTACTTC. Translated: CASSQGAGGETQYF.

For the CDR3, the DNA is TGTGCCAGCAGTGAAATGGCAAACTATGGCTACACCTTC. This gives the protein CASSEMANYGYTF. The rearrangement links TRBV6-1 to TRBJ1-2; D remains unclear. The V end was cut by 2 bases, the J end by 2 bases, with 6 bases between. CDR1 is MNHNS, CDR2 SASEGT, per germline. CDR3 size: 13 residues.

J is TRBJ2-2 and V is TRBV24-1, with 9 bases identical to TRBD1. CDR1 KGHDR and CDR2 SFDVKD come from the germline V gene. The length of the CDR3 is 15 residues. Trimming took 9 bases from V and 4 from J; bases not matched to a gene: 8. For the CDR3, the DNA is TGTGCCACCGGTCTTTTGACAGGGGGCACCGGGGAGCTGTTTTTT. This sequence encodes CATGLLTGGTGELFF.

This sequence joins TRBV7-8 and TRBJ2-1; 7 positions agree with TRBD1. Germline values: CDR1 SGHVS, CDR2 FQNEAQ. The trim removed 0 bases at V and 6 bases at J, leaving 2 bases unmatched. This CDR3 is 14 amino acids long. The CDR3: CASSLATGVNEQFF. The CDR3 bases are TGTGCCAGCAGCTTAGCCACAGGGGTCAATGAGCAGTTCTTC.

J is TRBJ2-5 and V is TRBV19; tentatively, D is TRBD2 (6 bases). The V gene lost 5 bases and the J gene lost 4 bases, with 14 bases spanning the gap. The V gene's germline CDR1 is LNHDA and CDR2 SQIVND (reference sequence). The CDR3 contains 14 residues. For the CDR3, the DNA is TGTGCCAGTAGTCGTGGCGGGACTGCAGAGACCCAGTACTTC. It encodes CASSRGGTAETQYF.

The rearrangement joins TRBV6-5 to TRBJ2-1; the match to TRBD2 covers 8 bases. The germline V gene has CDR1 MNHEY and CDR2 SVGAGI. The CDR3 length is 16 residues. V trimming: 0 bases; J trimming: 5 bases; junction bases outside the gene matches: 6. The CDR3 bases are TGTGCCAGCAGTTACTCGCTGCGGGGGGTCGACAATGAGCAGTTCTTC. Encoded protein: CASSYSLRGVDNEQFF.